This is a list of T cell receptor beta chains from one sample in a study of somatic mutations in cytotoxic T cells in rheumatoid arthritis. The method was immunoSEQ multiplex PCR; TCRdb's version includes in-frame clones alone and lacks a portion of them. The sample has under 20,000 clones; 68% are singletons. Sequencing input: CD8+ T cells sorted from blood. These receptors came from an adult with rheumatoid arthritis. CDR3s leave out the opening cysteine and the closing phenylalanine or tryptophan. Each record gives: J gene, V gene, CDR3 protein.

j_call: TRBJ2-5
v_call: TRBV4-2
cdr3_aa: ASSQELAGGFETQY

j_call: TRBJ1-1
v_call: TRBV30
cdr3_aa: AWSVVGGGTEAF

j_call: TRBJ2-6
v_call: TRBV30
cdr3_aa: AWIRRPLSGANVLT

j_call: TRBJ2-2
v_call: TRBV19
cdr3_aa: ASSPNEWVNTGELF

j_call: TRBJ2-3
v_call: TRBV13
cdr3_aa: ASSNSGGGTDTQY

j_call: TRBJ2-3
v_call: TRBV27
cdr3_aa: ASSPRQDTQY

j_call: TRBJ1-4
v_call: TRBV4-2
cdr3_aa: ASGGQGANEKLF

j_call: TRBJ2-1
v_call: TRBV13
cdr3_aa: ASSLRLAGNEQF

j_call: TRBJ1-3
v_call: TRBV5-4
cdr3_aa: ASSQDDANSGNTIY

j_call: TRBJ2-5
v_call: TRBV7-2
cdr3_aa: ASSRRGLIQETQY

j_call: TRBJ2-1
v_call: TRBV4-3
cdr3_aa: ASSQEVYRGGSGEQF

j_call: TRBJ1-1
v_call: TRBV14
cdr3_aa: ASSPWIGTNEAF

j_call: TRBJ2-2
v_call: TRBV7-9
cdr3_aa: ASRGSNAGELF

j_call: TRBJ2-7
v_call: TRBV5-1
cdr3_aa: ASRPTGEYEQY

j_call: TRBJ1-1
v_call: TRBV6-6
cdr3_aa: ASSTSGVGTEAF

j_call: TRBJ1-5
v_call: TRBV7-9
cdr3_aa: ASSPYNQPQH

j_call: TRBJ2-6
v_call: TRBV19
cdr3_aa: ASSIDNSGANVLT

j_call: TRBJ1-2
v_call: TRBV6-6
cdr3_aa: ASSYTRTPANYGYT

j_call: TRBJ2-3
v_call: TRBV9
cdr3_aa: ASSVEGGGVADTQY

j_call: TRBJ2-1
v_call: TRBV5-4
cdr3_aa: ASSRDSPYNEQF

j_call: TRBJ2-7
v_call: TRBV5-1
cdr3_aa: ASSFGYEQY

j_call: TRBJ2-7
v_call: TRBV27
cdr3_aa: ASSLGSGGHYEQY

j_call: TRBJ2-7
v_call: TRBV7-2
cdr3_aa: ASSWGLGYEQY

j_call: TRBJ1-1
v_call: TRBV9
cdr3_aa: ASSVVAGRNTEAF

j_call: TRBJ2-7
v_call: TRBV27
cdr3_aa: ASSLSTGEEPYEQY

j_call: TRBJ2-2
v_call: TRBV5-1
cdr3_aa: ASSFEGELF

j_call: TRBJ2-3
v_call: TRBV6-6
cdr3_aa: ASSHGTDTQY

j_call: TRBJ1-4
v_call: TRBV6-5
cdr3_aa: ASSYGQGDEKLF

j_call: TRBJ2-5
v_call: TRBV28
cdr3_aa: ASSTLAEETQY

j_call: TRBJ1-1
v_call: TRBV2
cdr3_aa: ATQGGLSNTEAF

j_call: TRBJ2-3
v_call: TRBV6-1
cdr3_aa: ASISGASTDTQY

j_call: TRBJ2-2
v_call: TRBV27
cdr3_aa: ASSFLREAGVNTGELF

j_call: TRBJ2-7
v_call: TRBV4-1
cdr3_aa: ASSQDGYEQY

j_call: TRBJ2-2
v_call: TRBV15
cdr3_aa: ATSPGQTNTGELF

j_call: TRBJ1-5
v_call: TRBV28
cdr3_aa: ASRPVGSQPQH

j_call: TRBJ2-1
v_call: TRBV4-1
cdr3_aa: ASSSEVGPDLYNEQF

j_call: TRBJ1-2
v_call: TRBV4-3
cdr3_aa: ASSQGGAGSVLGYT

j_call: TRBJ2-1
v_call: TRBV7-9
cdr3_aa: ASSWAGNEQF

j_call: TRBJ1-1
v_call: TRBV5-3
cdr3_aa: ARSLCQGNTEAF

j_call: TRBJ1-3
v_call: TRBV27
cdr3_aa: ASSSPSGNTIY

j_call: TRBJ1-4
v_call: TRBV5-1
cdr3_aa: ASSFRAPNEKLF

j_call: TRBJ2-7
v_call: TRBV7-9
cdr3_aa: ASSPSDQGRGEQY

j_call: TRBJ1-1
v_call: TRBV5-4
cdr3_aa: ASSSRPQGEAF

j_call: TRBJ2-5
v_call: TRBV7-2
cdr3_aa: ASRDREETQY

j_call: TRBJ2-7
v_call: TRBV28
cdr3_aa: ASSWGSGTGYEQY

j_call: TRBJ1-1
v_call: TRBV27
cdr3_aa: ASRETGYTEAF

j_call: TRBJ2-3
v_call: TRBV10-2
cdr3_aa: ASSEVIAAGGTDTQY

j_call: TRBJ1-1
v_call: TRBV21-1
cdr3_aa: ASSIRGLSGVPF